Listed below are T cell receptor beta chains from one sample, sequenced in a study of immune evolution from preneoplasia to lung adenocarcinoma. The table came from immunoSEQ multiplex PCR; TCRdb's copy has only in-frame clones and leaves some out. In the table there are about 11,000 clones, 76% of which are singletons. Sequenced material: FFPE normal lung tissue adjacent to the tumor. These TCRs come from a person aged 55 to 70 with lung adenocarcinoma. Some clones in this sample may be carry-over from other donors' samples. Each CDR3 is given with its conserved first and last residue. Fields, in order: D gene, V gene, J gene, clone size, CDR3 protein, CDR3 DNA. The D gene is left open where the match is weak. The listing skips clone size in some rows; elsewhere it reads once, few, many or a size class.

d_gene: -
v_gene: TRBV30
j_gene: TRBJ2-2
abundance: -
CDR3aa: CAWTGPTNTGELFF
CDR3nt: TGTGCCTGGACCGGACCTACGAACACCGGGGAGCTGTTTTTT

d_gene: -
v_gene: TRBV10-3
j_gene: TRBJ2-3
abundance: -
CDR3aa: CAITNPSGSGMDTQYF
CDR3nt: TGTGCCATCACCAACCCTTCAGGGTCGGGCATGGATACGCAGTATTTT

d_gene: -
v_gene: TRBV7-9
j_gene: TRBJ2-5
abundance: -
CDR3aa: CASSFSLGSEETQYF
CDR3nt: TGTGCCAGCAGCTTCTCTCTTGGGTCAGAGGAGACCCAGTACTTC

d_gene: -
v_gene: TRBV7-9
j_gene: TRBJ2-7
abundance: -
CDR3aa: CASSLDLGSPYEQYF
CDR3nt: TGTGCCAGCAGCTTAGATTTGGGTTCCCCCTACGAGCAGTACTTC

d_gene: TRBD1
v_gene: TRBV5-4
j_gene: TRBJ1-1
abundance: -
CDR3aa: CASSTATGVGTEAFF
CDR3nt: TGTGCCAGCAGCACCGCGACAGGGGTTGGGACTGAAGCTTTCTTT

d_gene: -
v_gene: TRBV11-3
j_gene: TRBJ2-5
abundance: -
CDR3aa: CASSLVAGGTQYF
CDR3nt: TGTGCCAGCAGCTTAGTGGCCGGGGGGACCCAGTACTTC

d_gene: TRBD2
v_gene: TRBV4-2
j_gene: TRBJ2-2
abundance: -
CDR3aa: CASSPRDSGLLGELFF
CDR3nt: TGTGCCAGCAGCCCCCGTGATAGCGGGTTGCTCGGGGAGCTGTTTTTT

d_gene: -
v_gene: TRBV2
j_gene: TRBJ1-1
abundance: few
CDR3aa: CASSEITEAFF
CDR3nt: TGTGCCAGCAGTGAAATTACTGAAGCTTTCTTT

d_gene: TRBD2
v_gene: TRBV6-6
j_gene: TRBJ2-1
abundance: once
CDR3aa: CASSGLADYNEQFF
CDR3nt: TGTGCCAGCAGCGGACTAGCGGACTACAATGAGCAGTTCTTC

d_gene: TRBD1
v_gene: TRBV6-6
j_gene: TRBJ2-7
abundance: -
CDR3aa: CASSPRTGQLEQYF
CDR3nt: TGTGCCAGCAGTCCCCGGACAGGGCAACTGGAGCAGTACTTC

d_gene: -
v_gene: TRBV30
j_gene: TRBJ2-1
abundance: -
CDR3aa: CAWNPGLSSYNEQFF
CDR3nt: TGTGCCTGGAATCCCGGACTATCCTCCTACAATGAGCAGTTCTTC

d_gene: -
v_gene: TRBV5-5
j_gene: TRBJ1-1
abundance: -
CDR3aa: CASSIQGNTEAFF
CDR3nt: TGTGCCAGCTCCATACAGGGGAACACTGAAGCTTTCTTT

d_gene: TRBD1
v_gene: TRBV28
j_gene: TRBJ2-3
abundance: -
CDR3aa: CASSYQGVVDTQYF
CDR3nt: TGTGCCAGCAGTTACCAGGGGGTAGTGGATACGCAGTATTTT

d_gene: TRBD2
v_gene: TRBV7-9
j_gene: TRBJ2-2
abundance: -
CDR3aa: CASRGKAGGSGELFF
CDR3nt: TGTGCCAGCAGAGGAAAAGCGGGAGGTTCGGGGGAGCTGTTTTTT

d_gene: -
v_gene: TRBV28
j_gene: TRBJ2-5
abundance: -
CDR3aa: CASRLVGTQYF
CDR3nt: TGTGCCAGCAGGCTAGTTGGGACCCAGTACTTC

d_gene: -
v_gene: TRBV7-2
j_gene: TRBJ1-2
abundance: -
CDR3aa: CASSLGEVGGGYTF
CDR3nt: TGTGCCAGCAGCTTGGGAGAGGTGGGCGGTGGCTACACCTTC

d_gene: -
v_gene: TRBV29-1
j_gene: TRBJ1-1
abundance: few
CDR3aa: CSVLRGVDTEAFF
CDR3nt: TGCAGCGTTTTACGGGGGGTCGACACTGAAGCTTTCTTT

d_gene: TRBD2
v_gene: TRBV11-3
j_gene: TRBJ2-1
abundance: -
CDR3aa: CASSLDLAGFAYNEQFF
CDR3nt: TGTGCCAGCAGCTTAGATCTAGCGGGGTTTGCCTACAATGAGCAGTTCTTC

d_gene: -
v_gene: TRBV2
j_gene: TRBJ2-5
abundance: -
CDR3aa: CASSRDYQETQYF
CDR3nt: TGTGCCAGCTCAAGGGACTACCAAGAGACCCAGTACTTC

d_gene: TRBD1
v_gene: TRBV7-9
j_gene: TRBJ2-7
abundance: few
CDR3aa: CASSLSWDRIKGNEQYF
CDR3nt: TGTGCCAGCAGCCTATCATGGGACAGAATTAAGGGAAACGAGCAGTACTTC

d_gene: -
v_gene: TRBV7-2
j_gene: TRBJ2-7
abundance: once
CDR3aa: CASSPSQSSYEQYF
CDR3nt: TGTGCCAGCAGCCCAAGTCAGTCCTCCTACGAGCAGTACTTC

d_gene: -
v_gene: TRBV30
j_gene: TRBJ1-2
abundance: few
CDR3aa: CAWSVSVNYGYTF
CDR3nt: TGTGCCTGGAGTGTCTCGGTGAACTATGGCTACACCTTC

d_gene: -
v_gene: TRBV29-1
j_gene: TRBJ2-5
abundance: -
CDR3aa: CSVDGRLEETQYF
CDR3nt: TGCAGCGTTGATGGCAGATTAGAAGAGACCCAGTACTTC

d_gene: -
v_gene: TRBV29-1
j_gene: TRBJ2-7
abundance: -
CDR3aa: CSAGGGGRYEQYF
CDR3nt: TGCAGCGCCGGTGGAGGGGGCCGCTACGAGCAGTACTTC

d_gene: -
v_gene: TRBV11-2
j_gene: TRBJ2-5
abundance: few
CDR3aa: CASSRGQQETQYF
CDR3nt: TGTGCCAGCAGCCGCGGACAGCAAGAGACCCAGTACTTC

d_gene: -
v_gene: TRBV5-4
j_gene: TRBJ2-5
abundance: once
CDR3aa: CASSRELLETQYF
CDR3nt: TGTGCCAGCAGCCGGGAGTTGCTCGAGACCCAGTACTTC

d_gene: -
v_gene: TRBV29-1
j_gene: TRBJ1-1
abundance: once
CDR3aa: CSVVSHRENTEAFF
CDR3nt: TGCAGCGTTGTCAGTCACAGGGAAAACACTGAAGCTTTCTTT

d_gene: TRBD1
v_gene: TRBV5-6
j_gene: TRBJ1-2
abundance: -
CDR3aa: CASSLGQVAYTF
CDR3nt: TGTGCCAGCAGCTTAGGACAGGTTGCCTACACCTTC

d_gene: TRBD1
v_gene: TRBV18
j_gene: TRBJ1-6
abundance: -
CDR3aa: CASSPSTGVNSPLHF
CDR3nt: TGTGCCAGCTCACCATCGACAGGGGTCAATTCACCCCTCCACTTT

d_gene: -
v_gene: TRBV7-2
j_gene: TRBJ2-1
abundance: -
CDR3aa: CASSYLGLSSYNEQFF
CDR3nt: TGTGCCAGCAGCTACCTAGGACTCAGCTCCTACAATGAGCAGTTCTTC

d_gene: TRBD1
v_gene: TRBV30
j_gene: TRBJ2-4
abundance: -
CDR3aa: CAWSLNRGIKENIQYF
CDR3nt: TGTGCCTGGAGCCTAAACAGGGGAATTAAGGAAAACATTCAGTACTTC

d_gene: TRBD1
v_gene: TRBV6-6
j_gene: TRBJ1-1
abundance: -
CDR3aa: CASSQQGQKRNTEAFF
CDR3nt: TGTGCCAGCAGTCAACAGGGACAGAAGAGAAACACTGAAGCTTTCTTT

d_gene: -
v_gene: TRBV4-2
j_gene: TRBJ2-5
abundance: -
CDR3aa: CASSQDEAAETQYF
CDR3nt: TGTGCCAGCAGCCAAGATGAGGCAGCGGAGACCCAGTACTTC

d_gene: -
v_gene: TRBV11-2
j_gene: TRBJ1-1
abundance: -
CDR3aa: CASSFGWAGFDSEAFF
CDR3nt: TGTGCCAGCAGCTTCGGATGGGCAGGTTTTGATTCTGAAGCTTTCTTT

d_gene: -
v_gene: TRBV18
j_gene: TRBJ2-6
abundance: -
CDR3aa: CASSPPIVPGANVLTF
CDR3nt: TGTGCCAGCTCACCACCTATCGTACCTGGGGCCAACGTCCTGACTTTC

d_gene: -
v_gene: TRBV7-9
j_gene: TRBJ1-5
abundance: -
CDR3aa: CASSLGGSYSNQPQHF
CDR3nt: TGTGCCAGCAGCTTGGGGGGCTCGTATAGCAATCAGCCCCAGCATTTT

d_gene: TRBD1
v_gene: TRBV11-2
j_gene: TRBJ1-5
abundance: -
CDR3aa: CASSHGTGGAGSNQPQHF
CDR3nt: TGTGCCAGCAGCCACGGGACAGGGGGTGCTGGGAGCAATCAGCCCCAGCATTTT

d_gene: -
v_gene: TRBV6-1
j_gene: TRBJ2-7
abundance: -
CDR3aa: CASSARGYSEQYF
CDR3nt: TGTGCCAGCAGTGCCAGGGGTTATTCCGAGCAGTACTTC

d_gene: -
v_gene: TRBV5-1
j_gene: TRBJ1-1
abundance: medium-sized
CDR3aa: CASSLDGMNTEAFF
CDR3nt: TGCGCCAGCAGCTTGGACGGTATGAACACTGAAGCTTTCTTT

d_gene: -
v_gene: TRBV12-5
j_gene: TRBJ2-7
abundance: -
CDR3aa: CASGLWGVEQYF
CDR3nt: TGTGCTAGTGGTTTGTGGGGGGTCGAGCAGTACTTC

d_gene: TRBD2
v_gene: TRBV18
j_gene: TRBJ2-1
abundance: -
CDR3aa: CASSPRYAGGSADEQFF
CDR3nt: TGTGCCAGCTCACCACGGTATGCGGGAGGAAGTGCGGATGAGCAGTTCTTC

d_gene: TRBD1
v_gene: TRBV28
j_gene: TRBJ1-1
abundance: -
CDR3aa: CASSRDRVAFF
CDR3nt: TGTGCCAGCAGTCGTGACAGGGTAGCTTTCTTT